These 6 T cell receptor beta chains share one sample of origin, sequenced in a study of chemoradiotherapy in HPV16-positive cancers. The data were produced by immunoSEQ multiplex PCR, yet TCRdb's version contains in-frame clones alone and is incomplete. The table shows about 27,000 clones, with about 93% occurring only once. The sample here was blood, taken from a patient who underwent chemoradiotherapy. The receptors were sampled from a human donor with HPV-associated anogenital cancer.

The rearrangement uses TRBV4-1 and TRBJ2-1, with TRBD2 matching over 11 bases. This CDR3 region has 17 residues. J was trimmed by 4 bases and V by 1 base; bases with no gene match: 6. Germline CDR1 and CDR2: MGHRA and YSYEKL. CDR3 in DNA: TGCGCCAGCAGCCAAGTCCCCGGGACTAGCGGTTACAATGAGCAGTTCTTC. This encodes CASSQVPGTSGYNEQFF.

The J gene is TRBJ2-2, the V gene TRBV7-3; 7 bases agree with TRBD2. V shed 5 bases, J shed 3 bases, and the junction held 12 bases outside the gene matches. Germline CDR1 and CDR2: SGHTA and FQGTGA. The length of the CDR3 is 17 residues. The CDR3 nucleotides are TGTGCCAGCAGCCCCCGTGCGGGAGAGGGAGACACCGGGGAGCTGTTTTTT. Protein: CASSPRAGEGDTGELFF.

The gene calls are TRBV2 and TRBJ2-2, with 10 bases aligning to TRBD1. The length of the CDR3 is 13 residues. CDR1 SNHLY and CDR2 FYNNEI come from the germline V gene. With 10 bases clipped from V and 7 bases from J, the junction kept 6 bases outside the gene matches. The CDR3 coding sequence is TGTGCCACCCACGGGACAGGGGTCGGGGAGCTGTTTTTT. Protein sequence: CATHGTGVGELFF. The full variable domain, rest sourced from reference TRBV2 and TRBJ2-2, is EPEVTQTPSHQVTQMGQEVILRCVPISNHLYFYWYRQILGQKVEFLVSFYNNEISEKSEIFDDQFSVERPDGSNFTLKIRSTKLEDSAMYFCATHGTGVGELFFGEGSRLTVL.

The genes are TRBV7-9 and TRBJ1-1; TRBD1 matches at 7 bases. Per the germline V gene, CDR1 is SEHNR and CDR2 is FQNEAQ (reference sequence). The CDR3 runs 15 residues. Trimming at V came to 0 bases and at J to 3 bases, leaving 4 bases not matched to a gene. CDR3: CASSLAQGGDTEAFF. CDR3 nucleotide sequence: TGTGCCAGCAGCTTAGCCCAGGGGGGTGACACTGAAGCTTTCTTT.

CDR3 residues: CASSLRGLGQGGKSEKLFF. As DNA, the CDR3 is TGTGCCAGCTCACTTCGGGGACTGGGGCAAGGGGGCAAGAGTGAAAAACTGTTTTTT. V and J are TRBV18 and TRBJ1-4; TRBD1 matches 7 bases. Trimming cost V 4 bases and J 7 bases; bases outside gene matches: 21. Germline CDR1 and CDR2: KGHSH and LQKENI. The CDR3 sequence is 19 residues long.

The V and J genes are TRBV6-6 and TRBJ1-1; D uncertain. CDR1 is MNHNY and CDR2 is SVGAGI in the germline V gene (reference sequence). V dropped 5 bases and J dropped 2 bases, with 12 bases sitting between them. CDR3 length: 14 amino acids. In nucleotides, the CDR3 is TGTGCCAGCAGTCACCTGAGACTTAACACTGAAGCTTTCTTT. It yields the protein CASSHLRLNTEAFF.